This T cell receptor beta chain appears in the sequencing data of a study of T cell responses to AZD1222 COVID-19 vaccine. Points from the study as a whole: Scientists sampled the repertoires only once the peak T cell response had passed. Spike-specific TCR breadth and depth went up after people got two AZD1222 doses.

As concerns this clone: Its specificity is not known.

Libraries were prepared by immunoSEQ multiplex PCR; TCRdb keeps only in-frame clonotypes and omits some of them. The sample gives just under 95,000 clones, around nine tenths of which show up once; 13% is in the top ten. The ends were cut back, 5 bases at V and 4 bases at J, with 9 bases in the middle. Germline CDR1 reads MNHEY; CDR2 reads SVGAGI. This CDR3 spans 14 amino acids. The chain recombines TRBV6-5 with TRBJ1-6; D unresolved. This clonotype was obtained from an adult in good health. The sequenced sample was peripheral blood, obtained on day 0 of AZD1222 vaccination. CDR3 sequence reads: CASSREQYNSPLHF. CDR3 nucleotide sequence: TGTGCCAGCAGTCGGGAGCAATATAATTCACCCCTCCACTTT.